These T cell receptor beta chains were read from a single sample in a study of T-cell reconstitution after alpha-beta-depleted transplantation in children. TCRdb analysed the PCR reads with MiXCR anew, one entry per CDR3 protein. The table lists about 460,000 distinct CDR3 sequences, approximately 10% of them singletons. This sample comprised PBMCs, obtained before TCRalphabeta/CD19-depleted stem cell transplant. These receptors were taken from a child aged 2 to 15 with inherited bone marrow failure, due to receive a stem cell transplant. The CDR3 runs from the conserved cysteine through the conserved F or W. Each record gives: V gene, J gene, clone size, D gene, CDR3 DNA, CDR3 protein. The D gene is left open where the match is weak. Expanded clones get a size class; other rows say once, few or many, or leave the size out.

>TRBV7-9|TRBJ1-2|few|TRBD1
TGTGCCAGCAGCCCGCCGACAGGGCCTAACTATGGCTACACCTTC
CASSPPTGPNYGYTF
>TRBV27|TRBJ2-7|NA|NA
TGTGCCAGCAGTTTCTCCGGGGTCTTCCCCTACGAGCAGTACTTC
CASSFSGVFPYEQYF
>TRBV18|TRBJ1-2|few|NA
TGTGCCAGCTCACCACCGGGCAGAAACTATGGCTACACCTTC
CASSPPGRNYGYTF
>TRBV29-1|TRBJ2-1|many|NA
TGCAGCGTTGTGCTTCTAGTGGATGAGCAGTTCTTC
CSVVLLVDEQFF
>TRBV10-3|TRBJ2-1|many|TRBD2
TGTGCCATCAGTCGCGGGACTAGCGGGAGTGGCAATGAGCAGTTCTTC
CAISRGTSGSGNEQFF
>TRBV12-3/TRBV12-4|TRBJ2-2|many|TRBD2
TGTGCCAGCAGAAGAGGCCCGGCGGGAGTTATAGGGGAGCTGTTTTTT
CASRRGPAGVIGELFF
>TRBV3-1|TRBJ1-3|NA|NA
TGTGCCAGCAGCCGAGCGACAGGAGGAAACACCATATATTTT
CASSRATGGNTIYF
>TRBV27|TRBJ1-6|many|TRBD1
TGTGCCAGCAGTTTAATCCCAGGGGGCAATTCACCCCTCCACTTT
CASSLIPGGNSPLHF
>TRBV4-1|TRBJ2-1|many|TRBD1
TGCGCCAGCGGGGAAGGACAGGGCCTCTACAATGAGCAGTTCTTC
CASGEGQGLYNEQFF
>TRBV19|TRBJ2-1|many|NA
TGTGCCAGTAGTCCAGGGGCTGGCAATGAGCAGTTCTTC
CASSPGAGNEQFF
>TRBV29-1|TRBJ1-5|few|NA
TGCAGCGTAGCTCGAGGGACGGGTCAGCCCCAGCATTTT
CSVARGTGQPQHF
>TRBV20-1|TRBJ2-1|few|TRBD2
TGCAGTGCCACACGACTAGCGGGATACAATGAGCAGTTCTTC
CSATRLAGYNEQFF
>TRBV12-3/TRBV12-4|TRBJ2-7|many|NA
TGTGCCAGCGAAAGTAAAAGGGACTTTCCACCCACCGTCTACGAGCAGTACTTC
CASESKRDFPPTVYEQYF
>TRBV20-1|TRBJ2-7|NA|TRBD2
TGCAGTGCTAGACAACTAGCGGGAGGCCCCCACGACCAGTACTTC
CSARQLAGGPHDQYF
>TRBV27|TRBJ2-7|many|NA
TGTGCCAGCAGTTTCGGACCCGAGCAGTACTTC
CASSFGPEQYF
>TRBV29-1|TRBJ2-1|many|NA
TGCAGCGTTGAACCCCTAGGACCTAGCGATGAGCAGTTCTTC
CSVEPLGPSDEQFF
>TRBV4-3|TRBJ2-7|many|TRBD2
TGCGCCAGCAGCCAAGATCCAACTAGCGGGGAAGACCTCTCCTACGAGCAGTACTTC
CASSQDPTSGEDLSYEQYF
>TRBV4-3|TRBJ2-3|NA|NA
TGCGCCAGCAGCCAAGACCAGTTTAACTTCGGCACAGATACGCAGTATTTT
CASSQDQFNFGTDTQYF
>TRBV12-3/TRBV12-4|TRBJ1-3|many|NA
TGTGCCAGCAGGCCAAGACAGACTTACTCTGGAAACACCATATATTTT
CASRPRQTYSGNTIYF
>TRBV20-1|TRBJ1-4|NA|NA
TGCAGGAGACTTCAGGGGTCGGCTGAAAAACTGTTTTTT
CRRLQGSAEKLFF
>TRBV20-1|TRBJ2-1|many|NA
TGCAGTGCTAGATCGGTAGGCTCCTACAATGAGCAGTTCTTC
CSARSVGSYNEQFF
>TRBV4-3|TRBJ2-2|NA|TRBD2
TGCGCCAGCAGCCACCGACTAGCTCGGAACACCGGGGAGCTGTTTTTT
CASSHRLARNTGELFF
>TRBV6-2/TRBV6-3|TRBJ2-7|many|NA
TGTGCCAGCAGTTACGGATTACAGAACGAGCAGTACTTC
CASSYGLQNEQYF
>TRBV28|TRBJ1-1|many|NA
TGTGCCAGCAGTGCGTCGGACACACACACTGAAGCTTTCTTT
CASSASDTHTEAFF
>TRBV24-1|TRBJ2-1|NA|TRBD2
TGTGCCACCAGTGACCCGGGACTAGCCGATGAGCAGTTCTTC
CATSDPGLADEQFF